A single sample is the source of the 23 T cell receptor beta chains below, sequenced in a study of OX40 agonist ivuxolimab in advanced cancers. Produced via immunoSEQ multiplex PCR; TCRdb's table is partial and in-frame only. This sample carries tens of thousands of clones, over 80% of them seen once, and the ten largest clones take less than 30%. The source was CD4+ or CD8+ T cells sorted from blood, collected in a trial of the OX40 agonist ivuxolimab. The receptors were sampled from an adult with an advanced solid tumor such as melanoma, head and neck, liver or kidney cancer.

The chain combines TRBV5-1 with TRBJ2-2, with a tentative D call TRBD1 (5 bases). V was clipped by 0 bases and J by 4 bases, with 10 bases between them. The CDR3 length is 15 residues. The germline gives CDR1 SGHRS, CDR2 YFSETQ. The CDR3 reads CASSLEGAGTGELFF. The CDR3 region has the DNA TGCGCCAGCAGCTTGGAAGGGGCCGGCACCGGGGAGCTGTTTTTT.

CDR3 protein: CASTYSNQPQHF. CDR3 coding DNA: TGTGCCAGCACCTATAGCAATCAGCCCCAGCATTTT. The rearrangement joins TRBV5-5 to TRBJ1-5; D is unclear. Trimming removed 6 bases from V and 0 bases from J, with 4 bases in between. CDR1 and CDR2 from the germline V gene are SGHKS and YYEKEE (reference sequence). The CDR3 runs 12 residues.

This clone has a handful of counts. The J gene is TRBJ1-2, the V gene TRBV15, with D possibly TRBD1 on 5 matching bases. The germline V and J ends were trimmed by 0 bases and 8 bases, with 16 bases remaining between them. The germline gives CDR1 LNHNV, CDR2 YYDKDF (reference sequence). The length of the CDR3 is 15 residues. Here the CDR3 reads CATSRDVFAGQGYTF. CDR3 in DNA: TGTGCCACCAGCAGAGATGTTTTTGCGGGGCAGGGCTACACCTTC.

The CDR3 protein is CASSVDGTSGTEQFF. CDR3 in DNA: TGTGCCAGCAGCGTAGACGGGACTAGCGGGACAGAGCAGTTCTTC. This chain uses TRBV9 with TRBJ2-1; 13 bases match TRBD2. Germline CDR1 is SGDLS and CDR2 is YYNGEE. J gave up 10 bases and V 0 bases, and 4 bases lay outside the gene matches. This CDR3 contains 15 residues.

The rearrangement joins TRBV19 to TRBJ2-1; 9 bases agree with TRBD1. Germline V gene lookup returns CDR1 LNHDA and CDR2 SQIVND (reference sequence). The junction had 5 bases not matched to a gene; V was cut back by 7 bases and J by 4 bases. The CDR3 contains 14 residues. This CDR3 reads CASTGTGLYNEQFF. The CDR3 bases are TGTGCCAGTACCGGGACAGGGCTGTACAATGAGCAGTTCTTC. Together with reference TRBV19 and TRBJ2-1, the CDR3 gives the full variable domain: DGGITQSPKYLFRKEGQNVTLSCEQNLNHDAMYWYRQDPGQGLRLIYYSQIVNDFQKGDIAEGYSVSREKKESFPLTVTSAQKNPTAFYLCASTGTGLYNEQFFGPGTRLTVL.

The rearrangement links TRBV6-6 to TRBJ1-6; D uncertain. Germline-derived CDR1 and CDR2 are MNHNY and SVGAGI (reference sequence). Trimming took 5 bases from V and 5 from J, leaving 16 bases between them. The CDR3 loop spans 16 amino acids. CDR3 residues: CASSVSSVGDNSPLHF. The CDR3 region has the DNA TGTGCCAGCAGTGTATCCTCGGTGGGAGATAATTCACCCCTCCACTTT.

This clone was counted once. V and J are TRBV5-1 and TRBJ2-1; 8 positions match TRBD1. Germline V lookup: CDR1 SGHRS, CDR2 YFSETQ. V was clipped by 2 bases and J by 3 bases; unmatched bases: 4. The CDR3 is made up of 15 amino acids. The DNA of the CDR3 is TGCGCCAGCAGCTTCGACAGGGGACACTACAATGAGCAGTTCTTC. Protein: CASSFDRGHYNEQFF.

The CDR3 sequence: CASSLGRTQYEQYF. CDR3 nucleotide sequence: TGTGCCAGCAGTTTAGGGCGTACCCAGTACGAGCAGTACTTC. The J gene is TRBJ2-7, the V gene TRBV27; no clear D gene. The CDR3 contains 14 residues. CDR1 and CDR2 (germline): MNHEY, SMNVEV (reference sequence). Trimming shortened V by 2 bases and J by 4 bases, and 12 bases separated the two germline ends.

The CDR3, as DNA: TGTGCCAGCAGCGCCCCCGGGGTATCAGCGCAGTATTTT. It specifies CASSAPGVSAQYF. The rearrangement uses TRBV9 and TRBJ2-3, with TRBD2 as a possible D gene (5 bases). The V gene lost 3 bases and the J gene lost 10 bases, with 15 bases spanning the gap. The CDR3 runs 13 residues. Germline-derived CDR1 and CDR2 are SGDLS and YYNGEE. Variable domain in full (rest from reference TRBV9 and TRBJ2-3): DSGVTQTPKHLITATGQRVTLRCSPRSGDLSVYWYQQSLDQGLQFLIQYYNGEERAKGNILERFSAQQFPDLHSELNLSSLELGDSALYFCASSAPGVSAQYFGPGTRLTVL.

This clone was counted only a few times. This rearrangement joins TRBV6-5 to TRBJ1-5; D unresolved. The CDR3 contains 13 residues. Germline lookup yields CDR1 MNHEY and CDR2 SVGAGI. The V and J ends lost 4 bases and 5 bases respectively, with 9 bases between them. In DNA, the CDR3 is TGTGCCAGCAGTTCAGACGGAGATCAGCCCCAGCATTTT. Encoded protein: CASSSDGDQPQHF.

This clone was recorded once. The V and J genes are TRBV5-5 and TRBJ2-6; unclear D gene. V shed 1 base and J shed 4 bases, with 9 bases lying between them. The CDR3 is made up of 15 amino acids. Germline CDR1 reads SGHKS; CDR2 reads YYEKEE (reference sequence). CDR3 sequence reads: CASSLWGSGANVLTF. The CDR3 bases are TGTGCCAGCAGCTTGTGGGGATCCGGGGCCAACGTCCTGACTTTC.

This chain links TRBV6-5 with TRBJ1-5; no reliable D call. In germline, CDR1 is MNHEY, CDR2 SVGAGI. Deletions cut 4 bases from V and 1 base from J, with 11 bases between. The CDR3 loop spans 15 amino acids. For the CDR3, the DNA is TGTGCCAGCAGTTGGAAAGGGATCAGCAATCAGCCCCAGCATTTT. Translated, it gives CASSWKGISNQPQHF.

There are a few counts of this clone. This chain connects TRBV6-5 to TRBJ2-5; possible D gene TRBD2, 5 bases. CDR1 MNHEY and CDR2 SVGAGI come from the germline V gene. Trimming took off 0 bases at V and 5 bases at J, with 10 bases between the two ends. CDR3 length equals 14 residues. In DNA, the CDR3 is TGTGCCAGCAGTTACTCGAGGGTGGGGGAGACCCAGTACTTC. This sequence encodes CASSYSRVGETQYF.

The chain joins TRBV7-2 to TRBJ1-3; the match to TRBD1 covers 9 bases. Germline V CDR1 and CDR2: SGHTA, FQGNSA. The trim removed 5 bases at V and 4 bases at J, leaving 15 bases unmatched. The length of the CDR3 is 18 residues. Written as DNA, the CDR3 is TGTGCCAGCAGCCGCCTTGGCTTCGGACAGGGGTACGGAAACACCATATATTTT. Residues: CASSRLGFGQGYGNTIYF.

As DNA, the CDR3 is TGCGCCAGCAGCCATCCTGCGAGCGGGTCCACCTACAATGAGCAGTTCTTC. Translation gives CASSHPASGSTYNEQFF. This chain links TRBV4-1 with TRBJ2-1; a possible D gene is TRBD2 (6 bases). Trimming pared 3 bases from V and 2 bases from J, leaving 17 bases between. Germline CDR1 and CDR2: MGHRA and YSYEKL. The CDR3 runs to 17 residues.

V usage is TRBV11-2 and J usage is TRBJ2-1, with D possibly TRBD1 on 6 matching bases. This CDR3 contains 15 residues. CDR1 is SGHAT and CDR2 is FQNNGV in the germline V gene. Trimming removed 1 base at V and 7 bases at J, with 14 bases between. CDR3 in DNA: TGTGCCAGCAGCTTAGCCGTGGTCAGGGGTAATGAGCAGTTCTTC. Encoded protein: CASSLAVVRGNEQFF.

The chain employs TRBV5-8 and TRBJ2-1; 7 nucleotides match TRBD2. The germline gives CDR1 SGHTS, CDR2 YDEGEE. V lost 4 bases, J lost 4 bases, and 14 bases stayed unmatched. The CDR3 is made up of 17 amino acids. DNA for the CDR3: TGTGCCAGCAGCCGCCGGGAGCGGGGTAGCACTTACAATGAGCAGTTCTTC. Protein product: CASSRRERGSTYNEQFF.

V usage is TRBV13 and J usage is TRBJ2-1; 9 nucleotides agree with TRBD1. Germline loops: CDR1 PRHDT, CDR2 FYEKMQ (reference sequence). With V trimmed by 4 bases and J by 5 bases, 9 bases remained unmatched. There are 16 residues in the CDR3. The CDR3 coding sequence is TGTGCCAGCAGCTCGGCCGGGACAGGGCTCAACAATGAGCAGTTCTTC. Protein: CASSSAGTGLNNEQFF. Combining the CDR3 with reference TRBV13 and TRBJ2-1 gives the whole variable domain AAGVIQSPRHLIKEKRETATLKCYPIPRHDTVYWYQQGPGQDPQFLISFYEKMQSDKGSIPDRFSAQQFSDYHSELNMSSLELGDSALYFCASSSAGTGLNNEQFFGPGTRLTVL.

This sequence joins TRBV29-1 and TRBJ2-3; 10 nucleotides align to TRBD1. CDR1 is SQVTM and CDR2 is ANQGSEA in the germline V gene. There are 16 residues in the CDR3. The V and J ends lost 0 bases and 2 bases, in that order; junction bases with no gene match: 5. The CDR3 reads CSVEDPDRGSTDTQYF. The CDR3 DNA is TGCAGCGTTGAAGATCCGGACAGGGGGTCCACAGATACGCAGTATTTT.

V and J are TRBV2 and TRBJ2-2; D remains ambiguous. In germline, CDR1 is SNHLY, CDR2 FYNNEI. The CDR3 has 17 residues. V dropped 6 bases and J dropped 1 base, with 18 bases sitting between them. The CDR3 protein is CASSGRKFGLNTGELFF. The CDR3 DNA sequence: TGTGCCAGCAGCGGCCGCAAGTTCGGTCTGAACACCGGGGAGCTGTTTTTT. The full variable domain, its missing parts supplied by reference TRBV2 and TRBJ2-2, is EPEVTQTPSHQVTQMGQEVILRCVPISNHLYFYWYRQILGQKVEFLVSFYNNEISEKSEIFDDQFSVERPDGSNFTLKIRSTKLEDSAMYFCASSGRKFGLNTGELFFGEGSRLTVL.

This clone came up once. The V and J genes are TRBV2 and TRBJ2-5; D is perhaps TRBD2 (5 bases). CDR1 and CDR2 (germline): SNHLY, FYNNEI. This CDR3 region has 16 residues. V shed 1 base and J shed 5 bases, with 17 bases lying between them. CDR3 DNA sequence: TGTGCCAGCAGTGAAGGTTTTTTCGCGGGTGGTGAGACCCAGTACTTC. Its protein product is CASSEGFFAGGETQYF.

The chain carries TRBV4-1 and TRBJ2-6, with 7 bases that match TRBD2. The trim removed 0 bases at V and 0 bases at J, leaving 11 bases unmatched. This CDR3 has 20 residues. From germline, CDR1 is MGHRA and CDR2 YSYEKL. The CDR3 here is CASSQDPTSFSSSGANVLTF. As DNA, the CDR3 is TGCGCCAGCAGCCAAGATCCGACTAGCTTCTCAAGCTCTGGGGCCAACGTCCTGACTTTC.

V and J are TRBV5-1 and TRBJ2-1, with a tentative D call TRBD2 (6 bases). CDR1 and CDR2 (germline): SGHRS, YFSETQ. The CDR3 covers 15 residues. Trimming stripped 1 base from V and 0 bases from J, with 8 bases between. CDR3 coding DNA: TGCGCCAGCAGCTTGTTGCGGGGCTCCTACAATGAGCAGTTCTTC. Translation gives CASSLLRGSYNEQFF. The full variable domain, in which reference TRBV5-1 and TRBJ2-1 provide the parts outside the CDR3, is KAGVTQTPRYLIKTRGQQVTLSCSPISGHRSVSWYQQTPGQGLQFLFEYFSETQRNKGNFPGRFSGRQFSNSRSEMNVSTLELGDSALYLCASSLLRGSYNEQFFGPGTRLTVL.